What follows describes a single T cell receptor beta chain. This entry belongs to a study of blood T cell repertoires in COVID-19. About the research overall: Acute and convalescent COVID-19 samples came from the United States, Italy and Spain. T cells, B-cell-depleted T cells, or PBMCs provided the cDNA or gDNA that served as material.

How the authors handled the data: Amplification with reference gene primers provided the estimates of nucleated cell counts. Clones were read by immunoSEQ multiplex PCR, and TCRdb kept only the in-frame ones, dropping some. D and trimming were read from the DNA, whereas the V and J calls and clone size are those reported in that table. The table lists 30,000 to 45,000 clones, approximately 90% of them singletons. Germline V lookup: CDR1 KGHSH, CDR2 LQKENI. This CDR3 has 15 amino acids. V shed 2 bases and J 3 bases; nucleotides not matched to a gene: 4. The TCR comes from a human donor in a cohort sampled during active COVID-19. V is TRBV18 and J is TRBJ2-3, with 8 nucleotides matching TRBD1. Sequencing was done on a sample of peripheral blood. The CDR3 DNA reads TGTGCCAGCTCACCAACTCAGGGGGCAACAGATACGCAGTATTTT. This codes for CASSPTQGATDTQYF.